The 13 T cell receptor beta chains reported below all come from one sample, sequenced in a study of T cell repertoires in cytomegalovirus infection. Antigens for these TCRs are unknown. TCRdb processed the reads anew with MiXCR; each CDR3 protein has one entry. The table has about a million distinct CDR3 sequences, approximately 31% seen once. The sequencing used cultured CD8+ T cells from PBMCs, collected from culture after CMV antigen stimulation. These receptors came from a human donor in good health (CMV status not recorded). Some clones in this sample may be carry-over from other donors' samples.

V usage is TRBV2 and J usage is TRBJ2-3; D gene ambiguous. The germline V and J ends were trimmed by 5 bases and 0 bases, with 15 bases remaining between them. This CDR3 comprises 16 residues. Germline CDR1 is SNHLY and CDR2 is FYNNEI. As DNA, the CDR3 is TGTGCCAGCAGTACTCCGACCCGAGCTAGCACAGATACGCAGTATTTT. Amino acids: CASSTPTRASTDTQYF. The whole variable domain, filled in from reference TRBV2 and TRBJ2-3, reads EPEVTQTPSHQVTQMGQEVILRCVPISNHLYFYWYRQILGQKVEFLVSFYNNEISEKSEIFDDQFSVERPDGSNFTLKIRSTKLEDSAMYFCASSTPTRASTDTQYFGPGTRLTVL.

This clonotype has more than one count but fewer than ten. This chain joins TRBV11-2 and TRBJ2-1; TRBD1 matches at 11 bases. This CDR3 has 15 amino acids. Germline lookup yields CDR1 SGHAT and CDR2 FQNNGV. V gave up 3 bases and J gave up 6 bases; unmatched junction bases: 4. CDR3 coding DNA: TGTGCCAGCAGCTTCGGGACAGGGGGGATCAATGAGCAGTTCTTC. Its protein is CASSFGTGGINEQFF. Using reference TRBV11-2 and TRBJ2-1 for the parts outside the CDR3, the full variable domain is EAGVAQSPRYKIIEKRQSVAFWCNPISGHATLYWYQQILGQGPKLLIQFQNNGVVDDSQLPKDRFSAERLKGVDSTLKIQPAKLEDSAVYLCASSFGTGGINEQFFGPGTRLTVL.

This clonotype turned up a few times. The chain uses TRBV7-2 and TRBJ2-2; 11 bases map to TRBD2. Germline V gives CDR1 SGHTA, CDR2 FQGNSA. V shed 3 bases, J shed 4 bases, and the junction held 4 bases outside the gene matches. The CDR3 loop spans 16 amino acids. The chain's CDR3 is CASSFIAGGGTGELFF. The CDR3 coding sequence is TGTGCCAGCAGCTTCATAGCGGGGGGGGGCACCGGGGAGCTGTTTTTT.

The chain joins TRBV5-8 to TRBJ2-1; TRBD2 is a possible D gene (6 bases). CDR3 size: 12 residues. Germline V gene sequence: CDR1 SGHTS, CDR2 YDEGEE. V was shortened by 6 bases and J by 6 bases, with 10 bases between the two germline ends. The CDR3 nucleotides read TGTGCCAGCAACCGGGACTTCAATGAGCAGTTCTTC. Translation: CASNRDFNEQFF.

The rearrangement joins TRBV7-3 to TRBJ2-3; 7 bases fit TRBD2. The CDR3 consists of 15 residues. J lost 3 bases, V lost 0 bases, and 3 bases had no gene match. The germline gives CDR1 SGHTA, CDR2 FQGTGA. The CDR3 bases are TGTGCCAGCAGCTTAACGAGGCGGGGGACAGATACGCAGTATTTT. It yields the protein CASSLTRRGTDTQYF.

V and J are TRBV28 and TRBJ2-7, with 10 bases that match TRBD1. Per germline, CDR1 MDHEN and CDR2 SYDVKM. CDR3 length: 15 amino acids. Losses at the gene ends were 6 bases for V and 3 bases for J; bases not matched to a gene: 8. The DNA of the CDR3 is TGTGCCAGCAGCCCCCGAGGGACAGGGGACTACGAGCAGTACGTC. Translated: CASSPRGTGDYEQYV.

This clonotype was seen at least ten times. This sequence joins TRBV12-3 or TRBV12-4 and TRBJ1-5; maybe TRBD1 (6 bases). This CDR3 contains 15 residues. Trimming stripped 2 bases from V and 1 base from J, with 9 bases between. CDR3 nucleotide sequence: TGTGCCAGCAGTTTAAAGGGGGTGAGCAATCAGCCCCAGCATTTT. Protein: CASSLKGVSNQPQHF.

The chain combines TRBV7-9 with TRBJ2-3, with 9 bases fitting TRBD1. The J segment lost 6 bases and the V segment lost 7 bases, leaving 8 bases of the junction unmatched. CDR1 and CDR2 from the germline V gene are SEHNR and FQNEAQ (reference sequence). The CDR3 totals 14 residues. The CDR3 sequence is CASTYRGLGDTQYF. The DNA of the CDR3 is TGTGCCAGCACCTACAGGGGGCTGGGGGATACGCAGTATTTT.

The genes are TRBV7-9 and TRBJ2-1, with D possibly being TRBD1 (5 bases). Germline-derived CDR1 and CDR2 are SEHNR and FQNEAQ (reference sequence). V lost 8 bases, J lost 0 bases, and 11 bases lay in between. CDR3 length equals 14 residues. The CDR3 coding sequence is TGTGCCAGCCAGGACAAGAGCTCCTACAATGAGCAGTTCTTC. Protein sequence: CASQDKSSYNEQFF. Together with reference TRBV7-9 and TRBJ2-1, the CDR3 gives the full variable domain: DTGVSQNPRHKITKRGQNVTFRCDPISEHNRLYWYRQTLGQGPEFLTYFQNEAQLEKSRLLSDRFSAERPKGSFSTLEIQRTEQGDSAMYLCASQDKSSYNEQFFGPGTRLTVL.

A remark on this clonotype: The junction differs from germline at one of its ends, possibly a read error. V and J are TRBV7-2 and TRBJ2-1; D possibly corresponds to TRBD1 (6 bases). The germline V gene encodes CDR1 SGHTA and CDR2 FQGNSA. The CDR3 has 17 residues. CDR3 coding DNA: TGTGCCTGCAGCTTCAATCTCGGACAGAGCTCCTACAATGAGCAGTTCTTC. As protein: CACSFNLGQSSYNEQFF.

This chain's CDR3 is CASRGWAYNEQFF. CDR3 coding DNA: TGTGCCAGCAGAGGGTGGGCGTACAATGAGCAGTTCTTC. V and J are TRBV2 and TRBJ2-1; D is unresolved. Germline assignment: CDR1 SNHLY and CDR2 FYNNEI. The CDR3 runs 13 residues. V lost 6 bases and J lost 4, with 10 bases in between.

This clonotype showed up many times. This chain uses TRBV7-2 with TRBJ2-2; D call uncertain. CDR3 size: 15 residues. The V gene lost 5 bases and the J gene lost 5 bases, with 15 bases spanning the gap. The germline V gene encodes CDR1 SGHTA and CDR2 FQGNSA. The CDR3 sequence is CASSLVSYETGELFF. CDR3 in DNA: TGTGCCAGCAGCCTAGTATCGTACGAGACCGGGGAGCTGTTTTTT. Full variable domain (missing parts from reference TRBV7-2 and TRBJ2-2): GAGVSQSPSNKVTEKGKDVELRCDPISGHTALYWYRQSLGQGLEFLIYFQGNSAPDKSGLPSDRFSAERTGGSVSTLTIQRTQQEDSAVYLCASSLVSYETGELFFGEGSRLTVL.

In this sample, this clonotype turned up a few times. This chain connects TRBV4-1 to TRBJ2-3, with TRBD1 identical over 7 bases. The length of the CDR3 is 17 residues. V was clipped by 1 base and J by 5 bases; unmatched bases: 12. Germline CDR1 reads MGHRA; CDR2 reads YSYEKL. CDR3 sequence reads: CASSQAIEGAFGDTQYF. The CDR3 DNA sequence: TGCGCCAGCAGCCAAGCGATTGAGGGGGCTTTTGGAGATACGCAGTATTTT.